This T cell receptor (beta chain) was identified in a study of cytotoxic CD8 clonotypes in ibrutinib-treated CLL. Study-level background: Following treatment for a median roughly 11 months, range 6 to 36, response samples were then taken.

Depths of 1 in 200,000 to 1 in 1 million T cells were the sequencing target. Some clones are missing from TCRdb's copy, which holds only in-frame ones; the method was immunoSEQ multiplex PCR. The table lists approximately 190,000 clones, roughly 65% of them singletons. General observations from the study: Stable or contracted on treatment, public clonotypes were also uncommon. An increase in clonality occurred at ibrutinib response, followed by a return toward baseline at progression.

As regards this clone: The antigen is not known.

The germline V and J ends were trimmed by 2 bases and 7 bases, with 6 bases remaining between them. The CDR3 extends over 12 amino acids. Germline CDR1 is MRHNA and CDR2 is SNTAGT. The chain carries TRBV6-4 and TRBJ2-1; D gene uncertain. This clonotype was obtained from a human donor with chronic lymphocytic leukemia. The sequenced sample was PBMCs, obtained after 12 months of ibrutinib treatment. CDR3 sequence: CASSDRGNEQFF. In nucleotides, the CDR3 is TGTGCCAGCAGTGACCGCGGTAATGAGCAGTTCTTC.